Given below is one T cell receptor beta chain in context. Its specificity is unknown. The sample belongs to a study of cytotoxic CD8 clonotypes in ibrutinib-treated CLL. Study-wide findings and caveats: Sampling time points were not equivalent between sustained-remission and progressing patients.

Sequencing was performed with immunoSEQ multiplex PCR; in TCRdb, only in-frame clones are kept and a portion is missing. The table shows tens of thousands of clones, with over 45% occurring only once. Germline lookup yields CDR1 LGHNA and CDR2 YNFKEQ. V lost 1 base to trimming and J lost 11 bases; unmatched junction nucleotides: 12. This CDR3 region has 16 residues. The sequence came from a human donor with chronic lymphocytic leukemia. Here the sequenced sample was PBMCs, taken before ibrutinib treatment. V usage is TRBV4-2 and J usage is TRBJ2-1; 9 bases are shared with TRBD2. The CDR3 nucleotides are TGTGCCAGCAGCCAAGTGGATAGCGGGGGTGCGGATCAGCAGTTCTTC. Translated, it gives CASSQVDSGGADQQFF.